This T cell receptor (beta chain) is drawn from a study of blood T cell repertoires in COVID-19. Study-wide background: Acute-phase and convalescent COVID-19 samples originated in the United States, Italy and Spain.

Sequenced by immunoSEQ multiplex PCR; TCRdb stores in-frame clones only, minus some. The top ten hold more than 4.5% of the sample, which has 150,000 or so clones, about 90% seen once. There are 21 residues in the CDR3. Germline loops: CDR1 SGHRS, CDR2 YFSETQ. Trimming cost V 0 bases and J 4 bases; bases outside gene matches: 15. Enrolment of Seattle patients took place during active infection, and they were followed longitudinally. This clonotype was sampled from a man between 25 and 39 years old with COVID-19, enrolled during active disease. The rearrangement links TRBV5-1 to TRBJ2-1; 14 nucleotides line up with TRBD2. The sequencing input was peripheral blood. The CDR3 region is CASSLAPGLAGDHKDYNEQFF. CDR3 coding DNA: TGCGCCAGCAGCTTGGCTCCGGGACTAGCGGGGGATCACAAAGATTACAATGAGCAGTTCTTC. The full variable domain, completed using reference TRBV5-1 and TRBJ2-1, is KAGVTQTPRYLIKTRGQQVTLSCSPISGHRSVSWYQQTPGQGLQFLFEYFSETQRNKGNFPGRFSGRQFSNSRSEMNVSTLELGDSALYLCASSLAPGLAGDHKDYNEQFFGPGTRLTVL.